This T cell receptor beta chain was observed in a study of shared clonotypes between healthy human individuals. Looking at the study overall: The donor group consisted of a couple of women and a few men, aged 18 to 49.

Looked up from germline, CDR1 is SGHRS and CDR2 is YFSETQ. The CDR3 loop spans 15 amino acids. The V and J ends lost 6 bases and 5 bases respectively, with 17 bases between them. The method was immunoSEQ multiplex PCR; TCRdb's version includes in-frame clones alone and lacks a portion of them. Of roughly 500,000 clones in the sample, approximately 95% were seen once. Sequenced input: naive CD4+ T cells sorted from blood. Subset in this sample: CD45RA+ positively selected. This clonotype was obtained from a woman between 25 and 40 years old in good health. V and J are TRBV5-1 and TRBJ1-4; a possible D gene is TRBD1 (6 bases). Here the CDR3 DNA reads TGCGCCAGCAAAAGATCCGGGACACTGAATGAAAAACTGTTTTTT. Translating it yields CASKRSGTLNEKLFF.